These 18 T cell receptor beta chains originate from one sample sequenced in a study of T cells in Graves' hyperthyroidism and ophthalmopathy. There were TCR beta CDR3 regions amplified from RNA transcripts. An initial round of RT-PCR targeting the TCR CDR3 relied on the HTBI primer set. MiXCR was run by TCRdb on the multiplex PCR reads, yielding one entry per CDR3 protein. The data show fewer than 250,000 distinct CDR3 sequences, approximately 17% seen once. Sequencing was done on a sample of blood. Receptor source: a man aged 45 to 65 with Graves' hyperthyroidism.

The V gene is TRBV19, the J gene TRBJ1-2, with 7 bases identical to TRBD1. There are 13 residues in the CDR3. The trim removed 5 bases at V and 4 bases at J, leaving 4 bases unmatched. Germline V gene lookup returns CDR1 LNHDA and CDR2 SQIVND (reference sequence). In DNA, the CDR3 is TGTGCCAGTAGTGGTGGACAGGTCTATGGCTACACCTTC. Its translation is CASSGGQVYGYTF.

This clonotype turned up a few times. V and J are TRBV5-8 and TRBJ1-2; D perhaps matches TRBD1 (6 bases). The CDR3 runs 15 residues. CDR1 is SGHTS, CDR2 YDEGEE, per germline. The ends were cut back, 3 bases at V and 4 bases at J, with 16 bases in the middle. The CDR3 loop reads CASSSRAGALYGYTF. The CDR3 DNA is TGTGCCAGCAGCTCCCGGGCAGGGGCCCTCTATGGCTACACCTTC.

With respect to this clonotype: This may be a read error, as it is one base from a much larger clone. It is likely a read error, because the conserved phenylalanine at the end of the CDR3 is missing. This sequence joins TRBV7-2 and TRBJ2-7; TRBD2 matches at 9 bases. The germline CDR1 and CDR2 sequences are SGHTA and FQGNSA. This CDR3 has 14 residues. Trimming removed 3 bases from V and 2 bases from J; junction bases left unmatched: 2. CDR3 in DNA: TGTGCCAGCAGCTTGCGGGGGGGGACCTACGAGCAGTACCTC. As protein: CASSLRGGTYEQYL.

This clonotype has a count of ten or more. This chain joins TRBV27 and TRBJ1-1, with D hard to call. Between the trimmed V and J ends, which lost 1 base and 1 base, there was a span of 7 bases. Germline V CDR1 and CDR2: MNHEY, SMNVEV (reference sequence). This CDR3 region has 14 residues. CDR3 in amino acids: CASSLLSRNTEAFF. The CDR3 DNA sequence: TGTGCCAGCAGTTTATTATCAAGGAACACTGAAGCTTTCTTT.

This clonotype was counted ten times or more. The V call is TRBV20-1, the J call TRBJ2-1; possibly TRBD2 for D (5 bases). CDR3 length: 13 residues. The germline V gene has CDR1 DFQATT and CDR2 SNEGSKA (reference sequence). V was trimmed by 0 bases and J by 8 bases, leaving 11 bases between them. CDR3 in DNA: TGCAGTGCTAGAGATCGGGGTCCGGATGAGCAGTTCTTC. This encodes CSARDRGPDEQFF.

This clonotype was counted at least ten times. The chain is built from TRBV2 and TRBJ2-1, with D possibly matching TRBD2 (5 bases). CDR1 SNHLY and CDR2 FYNNEI come from the germline V gene. CDR3 length: 15 residues. Trimming removed 6 bases from V and 9 bases from J, with 21 bases in between. The CDR3 nucleotides read TGTGCCAGCAGCATTAGCGCCAATCCAGGTAGTGAGCAGTTCTTC. Its protein product is CASSISANPGSEQFF. The whole variable domain, remainder taken from reference TRBV2 and TRBJ2-1, is EPEVTQTPSHQVTQMGQEVILRCVPISNHLYFYWYRQILGQKVEFLVSFYNNEISEKSEIFDDQFSVERPDGSNFTLKIRSTKLEDSAMYFCASSISANPGSEQFFGPGTRLTVL.

The J gene is TRBJ1-4, the V gene TRBV27, with 9 bases identical to TRBD1. Germline V gives CDR1 MNHEY, CDR2 SMNVEV (reference sequence). V shed 8 bases and J 7 bases; nucleotides not matched to a gene: 14. This CDR3 spans 16 amino acids. CDR3: CASGQHRGRSTEKLFF. Here the CDR3 DNA reads TGTGCCAGCGGACAACACAGGGGGCGTTCTACTGAAAAACTGTTTTTT.

The table lists this clonotype with many counts. The gene calls are TRBV2 and TRBJ1-2; D may be TRBD1 (5 bases). Germline CDR1 is SNHLY and CDR2 is FYNNEI. V was clipped by 6 bases and J by 2 bases, with 7 bases between them. The CDR3 contains 12 residues. CDR3 in amino acids: CASRGDNYGYTF. In DNA, the CDR3 is TGTGCCAGCAGGGGGGACAACTATGGCTACACCTTC.

This clonotype came up many times. This rearrangement joins TRBV11-2 to TRBJ2-1; D is possibly TRBD2 (5 bases). The V gene's germline CDR1 is SGHAT and CDR2 FQNNGV. The CDR3 contains 14 residues. V lost 2 bases and J 4 bases, leaving 9 bases between the germline ends. The CDR3 region is CASSLLERYNEQFF. The CDR3 region has the DNA TGTGCCAGCAGCTTACTAGAGCGGTACAATGAGCAGTTCTTC.

There are many counts of this clonotype. The chain recombines TRBV20-1 with TRBJ1-1; D perhaps matches TRBD1 (5 bases). Trimming pared 3 bases from V and 3 bases from J, leaving 11 bases between. CDR1 DFQATT and CDR2 SNEGSKA come from the germline V gene (reference sequence). The CDR3 consists of 13 residues. The CDR3 sequence: CSASLGVDTEAFF. DNA for the CDR3: TGCAGTGCTAGTTTAGGGGTTGACACTGAAGCTTTCTTT.

The chain is built from TRBV5-1 and TRBJ2-5; D not certain. V shed 0 bases and J shed 6 bases, with 21 bases lying between them. CDR1 is SGHRS, CDR2 YFSETQ, per germline. The CDR3 runs to 17 residues. As DNA, the CDR3 is TGCGCCAGCAGCTTGGGTTCCGGGTTTGGTATGAGTCAGACCCAGTACTTC. Its protein product is CASSLGSGFGMSQTQYF.

This clonotype was seen ten or more times. The V and J genes are TRBV7-9 and TRBJ2-1; 12 positions agree with TRBD2. Germline V CDR1 and CDR2: SEHNR, FQNEAQ (reference sequence). The CDR3 totals 20 residues. V lost 0 bases to trimming and J lost 7 bases; unmatched junction nucleotides: 16. Here the CDR3 DNA reads TGTGCCAGCAGCTTAGCTGAGACTAGCGGGAGACCTTCCTCTGTGAATGAGCAGTTCTTC. Translation: CASSLAETSGRPSSVNEQFF.

The genes are TRBV7-8 and TRBJ1-5; possibly TRBD1 for D (5 bases). The V gene lost 9 bases and the J gene lost 2 bases, with 17 bases spanning the gap. From germline, CDR1 is SGHVS and CDR2 FQNEAQ. This CDR3 has 15 amino acids. The CDR3 here is CASRGGFKGNQPQHF. CDR3 DNA: TGTGCCAGTAGGGGCGGGTTCAAGGGCAATCAGCCCCAGCATTTT.

In this sample, this clonotype turned up a few times. The rearrangement uses TRBV19 and TRBJ1-2; D remains ambiguous. This CDR3 is 14 amino acids long. V lost 5 bases to trimming and J lost 8 bases, with 18 bases between them. CDR1 LNHDA and CDR2 SQIVND come from the germline V gene (reference sequence). The CDR3 DNA is TGTGCCAGTAGTGTGGCGGACGGTGTTTCGGGCTACACCTTC. Its protein is CASSVADGVSGYTF.

The CDR3 protein is CASSSGQGTAGQPQHF. The CDR3 region has the DNA TGTGCCAGCAGCTCGGGACAGGGGACGGCGGGTCAGCCCCAGCATTTT. The chain recombines TRBV5-6 with TRBJ1-5; 10 nucleotides align to TRBD1. There are 16 residues in the CDR3. Looked up from germline, CDR1 is SGHDT and CDR2 is YYEEEE. The ends lost 3 bases at V and 6 bases at J; junction bases unmatched: 9.

Many counts were recorded for this clonotype. Written as DNA, the CDR3 is TGCGCCAGCAGCATGTCAACAGGAGTGAACACTGAAGCTTTCTTT. It yields the protein CASSMSTGVNTEAFF. The J gene is TRBJ1-1, the V gene TRBV5-1; D might be TRBD1 (5 bases). Trimming cost V 4 bases and J 0 bases, with 13 bases left between them. Germline V lookup: CDR1 SGHRS, CDR2 YFSETQ. The CDR3 is made up of 15 amino acids.

This clonotype appeared many times. This chain joins TRBV7-3 and TRBJ2-3; TRBD2 matches 10 bases. J lost 4 bases, V lost 1 base, and 2 bases had no gene match. Germline V gene lookup returns CDR1 SGHTA and CDR2 FQGTGA. The CDR3 spans 15 residues. CDR3 DNA: TGTGCCAGCAGCTTAAAGAGCGGGGGGGCAGATACGCAGTATTTT. Protein product: CASSLKSGGADTQYF.

The table lists this clonotype with a few counts. This chain connects TRBV5-1 to TRBJ2-1; D perhaps matches TRBD2 (5 bases). The CDR3 runs 13 residues. Looked up from germline, CDR1 is SGHRS and CDR2 is YFSETQ. V lost 3 bases and J 7 bases, leaving 11 bases between the germline ends. CDR3 sequence reads: CASSSRPGNEQFF. In DNA, the CDR3 is TGCGCCAGCAGCTCCCGACCGGGGAATGAGCAGTTCTTC.